This TCR beta chain was captured in a study of T cells after yellow fever vaccination. For the study at large: Where fractions had low cell numbers, libraries were prepared from them with the SMART-Seq v4 Ultra Low Input RNA kit.

Researchers made TCR cDNA using 5'RACE template switching, and this step added a universal primer site and UMIs. TCRdb reprocessed the 5' RACE reads via MiXCR and lists one record per CDR3 protein. Of approximately 330,000 distinct CDR3 sequences in the sample, roughly 4.3% are singletons; the top ten hold around 23%. With regard to this clonotype: The antigen is undetermined.

Study results and limitations: Most primary-vaccination clones reappeared after the booster (just under 98% CD4, 85% to 90% CD8). The appearance of a small share of clonotypes in both CD4 and CD8 compartments was observed.

The CDR3 has 19 residues. V dropped 2 bases and J dropped 0; count of bases not matched to a gene: 5. Germline lookup yields CDR1 MNHEY and CDR2 SVGEGT. The sequence was obtained from a young man who received the YFV17D yellow fever vaccine. The chain employs TRBV6-2 or TRBV6-3 and TRBJ2-1; 15 bases match TRBD2. The input for sequencing was PBMCs, taken 5 days after the yellow fever booster vaccination. CDR3: CASSYRTSGGESSYNEQFF. Here the CDR3 DNA reads TGTGCCAGCAGTTACAGGACTAGCGGGGGGGAAAGCTCCTACAATGAGCAGTTCTTC.